This T cell receptor (beta chain) was retrieved from a study of vaccination and CD4 T cells after COVID-19. As for the study in general: Cellular stimulation was performed using overlapping spike peptides derived from SARS-CoV-2, HCoV-NL63, HCoV-OC43 and HCoV-229E.

CDR3 length: 13 residues. V lost 3 bases and J 4 bases, leaving 9 bases between the germline ends. Germline lookup yields CDR1 MDHEN and CDR2 SYDVKM. Oncomine TCR Beta short-read sequencing was applied to DNA from cultured CD4+ T cells. From CD4+ T cells that had been cultured, genomic DNA was extracted. TCRdb fed the PCR reads into MiXCR, producing one record per CDR3 protein. The sample has 12,000 or so distinct CDR3 sequences; approximately 57% are singletons. Sample treatment: roughly ten-day PBMC culture with coronavirus spike peptide pools or control peptides (ViraFEST assay). Via ViraFEST, peptide pools expanded antigen-specific T cells before TCR sequencing. Each well held under 2.5 million PBMCs in IL-2 (around 10 IU/ml) medium with 8.5 to 10 ug/ml peptide pools. Regarding this clonotype: The antigen is undetermined.

This clonotype originated in a human donor who had recovered from COVID-19. The material sequenced was CD4+ T cells from blood, cultured in vitro. J is TRBJ1-1 and V is TRBV28; D call uncertain. The CDR3 protein is CASSFTSSTEAFF. DNA for the CDR3: TGTGCCAGCAGTTTTACCTCGAGCACTGAAGCTTTCTTT.